Sequencing of this T cell receptor beta chain was carried out in a study of OX40 agonist ivuxolimab in advanced cancers. Study findings and constraints: The specificity for antigen of the expanded peripheral T cells was not determined.

With respect to this clone: Its target is not known.

TCRdb's copy holds only in-frame clones and misses some; the assay was immunoSEQ multiplex PCR. The repertoire includes 25,000 to 30,000 clones, approximately 81% of them detected once, and 15% to 20% sits in the top ten. The CDR3 extends over 15 amino acids. Trimming took 3 bases from V and 0 from J, leaving 9 bases between them. Germline CDR1 and CDR2: MNHNS and SASEGT. The specimen comprised CD4+ or CD8+ T cells sorted from blood, sampled in a trial of the OX40 agonist ivuxolimab. This rearrangement joins TRBV6-1 to TRBJ1-3; possible D gene TRBD1, 5 bases. The sequence came from an adult with an advanced solid tumor such as melanoma, head and neck, liver or kidney cancer. The DNA for the CDR3 is TGTGCCAGCAGTGACTGGGGACGCTCTGGAAACACCATATATTTT. It codes for CASSDWGRSGNTIYF.